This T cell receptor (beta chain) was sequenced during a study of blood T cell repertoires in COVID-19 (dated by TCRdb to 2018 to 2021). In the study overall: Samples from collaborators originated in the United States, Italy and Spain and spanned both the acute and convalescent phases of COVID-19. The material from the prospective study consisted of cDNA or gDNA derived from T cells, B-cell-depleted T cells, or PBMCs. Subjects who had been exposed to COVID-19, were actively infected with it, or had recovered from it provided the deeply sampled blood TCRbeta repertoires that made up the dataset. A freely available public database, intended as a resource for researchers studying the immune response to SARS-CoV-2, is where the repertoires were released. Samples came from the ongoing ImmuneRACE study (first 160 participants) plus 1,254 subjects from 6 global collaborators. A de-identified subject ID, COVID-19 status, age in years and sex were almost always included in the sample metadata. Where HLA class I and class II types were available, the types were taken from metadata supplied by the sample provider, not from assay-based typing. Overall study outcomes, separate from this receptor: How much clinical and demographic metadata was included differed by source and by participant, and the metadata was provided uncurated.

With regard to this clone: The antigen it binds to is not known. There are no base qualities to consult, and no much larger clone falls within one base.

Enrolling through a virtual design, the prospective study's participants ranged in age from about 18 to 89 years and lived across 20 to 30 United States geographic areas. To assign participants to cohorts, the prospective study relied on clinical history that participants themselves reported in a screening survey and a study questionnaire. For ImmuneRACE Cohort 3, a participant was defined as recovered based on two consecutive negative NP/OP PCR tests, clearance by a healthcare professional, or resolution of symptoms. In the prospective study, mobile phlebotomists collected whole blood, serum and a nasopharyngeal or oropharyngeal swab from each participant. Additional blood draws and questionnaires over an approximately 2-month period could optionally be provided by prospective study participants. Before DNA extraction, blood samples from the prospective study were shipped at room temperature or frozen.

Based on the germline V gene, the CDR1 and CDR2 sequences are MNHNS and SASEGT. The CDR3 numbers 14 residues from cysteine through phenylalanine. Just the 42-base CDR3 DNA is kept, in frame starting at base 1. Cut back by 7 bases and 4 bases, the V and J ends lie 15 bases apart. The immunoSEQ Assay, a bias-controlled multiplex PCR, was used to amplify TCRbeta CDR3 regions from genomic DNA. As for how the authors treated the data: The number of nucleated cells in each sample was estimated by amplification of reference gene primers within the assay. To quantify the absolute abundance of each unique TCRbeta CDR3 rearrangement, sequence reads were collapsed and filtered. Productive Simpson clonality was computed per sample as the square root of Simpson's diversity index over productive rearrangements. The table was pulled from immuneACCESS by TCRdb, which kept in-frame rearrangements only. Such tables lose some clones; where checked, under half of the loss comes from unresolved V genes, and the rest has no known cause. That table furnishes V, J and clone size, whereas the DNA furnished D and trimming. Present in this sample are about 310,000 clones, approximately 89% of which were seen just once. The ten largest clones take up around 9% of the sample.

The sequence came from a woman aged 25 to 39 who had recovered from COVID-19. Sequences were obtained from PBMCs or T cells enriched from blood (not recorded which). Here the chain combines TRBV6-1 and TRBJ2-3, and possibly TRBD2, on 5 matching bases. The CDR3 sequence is CASTPPGDSDTQYF. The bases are TGTGCCAGCACCCCCCCCGGGGATTCAGATACGCAGTATTTT.